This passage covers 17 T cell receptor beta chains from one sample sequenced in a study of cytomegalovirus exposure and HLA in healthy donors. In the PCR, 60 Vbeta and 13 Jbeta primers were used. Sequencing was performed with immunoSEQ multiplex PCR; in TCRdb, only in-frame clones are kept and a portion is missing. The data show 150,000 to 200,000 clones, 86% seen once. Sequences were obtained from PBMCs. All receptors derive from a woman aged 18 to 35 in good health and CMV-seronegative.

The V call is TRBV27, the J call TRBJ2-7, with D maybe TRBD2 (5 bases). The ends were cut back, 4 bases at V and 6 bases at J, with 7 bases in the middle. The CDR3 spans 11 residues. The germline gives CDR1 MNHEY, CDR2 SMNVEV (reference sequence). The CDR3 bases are TGTGCCAGCAGTTCCACTAGCGAGCAGTACTTC. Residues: CASSSTSEQYF.

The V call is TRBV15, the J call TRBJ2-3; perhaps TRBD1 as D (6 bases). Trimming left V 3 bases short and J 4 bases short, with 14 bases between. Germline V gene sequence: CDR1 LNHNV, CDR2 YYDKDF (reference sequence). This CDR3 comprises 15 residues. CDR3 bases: TGTGCCACCAGCAGTGAGGACAGTCAGGCAGATACGCAGTATTTT. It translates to CATSSEDSQADTQYF.

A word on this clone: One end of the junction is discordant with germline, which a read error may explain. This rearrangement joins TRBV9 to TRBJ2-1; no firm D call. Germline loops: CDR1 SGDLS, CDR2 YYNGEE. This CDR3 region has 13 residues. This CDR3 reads CASSVSSNNEQFF. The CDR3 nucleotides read TGTGCCAGCAGCGTGAGCTCCAACAATGAGCAGTTCTTC. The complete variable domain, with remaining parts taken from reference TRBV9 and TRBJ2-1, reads DSGVTQTPKHLITATGQRVTLRCSPRSGDLSVYWYQQSLDQGLQFLIQYYNGEERAKGNILERFSAQQFPDLHSELNLSSLELGDSALYFCASSVSSNNEQFFGPGTRLTVL.

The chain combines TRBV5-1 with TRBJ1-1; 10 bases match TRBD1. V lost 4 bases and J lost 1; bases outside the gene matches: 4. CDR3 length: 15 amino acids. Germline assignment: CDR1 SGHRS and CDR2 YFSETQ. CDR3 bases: TGCGCCAGCAGCCCCGGGGACAGGGGGAACACTGAAGCTTTCTTT. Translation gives CASSPGDRGNTEAFF.

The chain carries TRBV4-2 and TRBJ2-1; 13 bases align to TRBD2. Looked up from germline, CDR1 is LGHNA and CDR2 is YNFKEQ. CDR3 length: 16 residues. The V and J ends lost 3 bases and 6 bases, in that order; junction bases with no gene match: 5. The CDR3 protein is CASSQAGTSGTNEQFF. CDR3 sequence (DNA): TGTGCCAGCAGCCAGGCCGGGACTAGCGGGACCAATGAGCAGTTCTTC.

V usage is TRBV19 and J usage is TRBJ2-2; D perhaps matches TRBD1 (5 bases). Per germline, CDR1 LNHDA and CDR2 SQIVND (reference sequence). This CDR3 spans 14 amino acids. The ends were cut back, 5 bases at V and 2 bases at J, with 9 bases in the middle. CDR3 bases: TGTGCCAGTAGTGGGGCGCACAACACCGGGGAGCTGTTTTTT. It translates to CASSGAHNTGELFF.

The chain's CDR3 is CASSPLAAQGGTQYF. In nucleotides, the CDR3 is TGTGCCAGCAGCCCGCTAGCGGCCCAAGGTGGTACGCAGTATTTT. The chain links TRBV7-9 to TRBJ2-3, with TRBD2 identical over 7 bases. V shed 5 bases, J shed 8 bases, and the junction held 13 bases outside the gene matches. CDR1 is SEHNR and CDR2 is FQNEAQ in the germline V gene (reference sequence). The CDR3 spans 15 residues.

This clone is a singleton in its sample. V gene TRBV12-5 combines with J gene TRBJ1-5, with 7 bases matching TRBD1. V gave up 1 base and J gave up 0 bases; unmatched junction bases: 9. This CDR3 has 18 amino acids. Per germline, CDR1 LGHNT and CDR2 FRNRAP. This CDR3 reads CASGLALWGQNSNQPQHF. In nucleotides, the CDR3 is TGTGCTAGTGGTTTGGCACTTTGGGGACAGAATAGCAATCAGCCCCAGCATTTT.

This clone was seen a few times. The CDR3 loop is CASRGQGGTEAFF. The CDR3 region has the DNA TGTGCCAGCAGAGGACAGGGAGGCACTGAAGCTTTCTTT. The rearrangement joins TRBV6-6 to TRBJ1-1; 8 bases are a match to TRBD1. V was clipped by 6 bases and J by 4 bases; unmatched bases: 4. The CDR3 is 13 residues long. CDR1 and CDR2 from the germline V gene are MNHNY and SVGAGI (reference sequence).

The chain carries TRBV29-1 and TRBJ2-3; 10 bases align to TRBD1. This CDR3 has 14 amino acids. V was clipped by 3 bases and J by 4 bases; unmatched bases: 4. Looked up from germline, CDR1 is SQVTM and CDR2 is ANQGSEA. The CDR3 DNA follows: TGCAGCGTTGACCTCGGACAGGGGGCAGATACGCAGTATTTT. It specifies CSVDLGQGADTQYF.

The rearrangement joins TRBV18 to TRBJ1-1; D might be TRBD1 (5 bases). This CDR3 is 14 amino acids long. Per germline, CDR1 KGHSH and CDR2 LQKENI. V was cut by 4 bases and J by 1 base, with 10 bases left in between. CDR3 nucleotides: TGTGCCAGCTCACGGGGGGGTGAGAACACTGAAGCTTTCTTT. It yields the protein CASSRGGENTEAFF.

The CDR3 sequence: CASTSLAGGFNEQFF. The CDR3 DNA follows: TGTGCCAGCACCTCACTTGCGGGAGGGTTTAATGAGCAGTTCTTC. The V and J genes are TRBV9 and TRBJ2-1; TRBD2 matches 9 bases. The CDR3 totals 15 residues. Germline CDR1 is SGDLS and CDR2 is YYNGEE. J lost 7 bases, V lost 6 bases, and 11 bases had no gene match.

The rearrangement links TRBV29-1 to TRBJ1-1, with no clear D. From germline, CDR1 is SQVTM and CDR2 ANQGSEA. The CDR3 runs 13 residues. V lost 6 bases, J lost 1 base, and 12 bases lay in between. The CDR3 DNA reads TGCAGCGTGGATCGGATAGCGAACACTGAAGCTTTCTTT. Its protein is CSVDRIANTEAFF.

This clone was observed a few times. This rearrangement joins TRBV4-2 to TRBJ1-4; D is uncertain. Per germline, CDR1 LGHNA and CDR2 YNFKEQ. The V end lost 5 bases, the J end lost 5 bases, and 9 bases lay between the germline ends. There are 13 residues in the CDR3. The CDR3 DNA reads TGTGCCAGCAGCGACGGGAGGAATGAAAAACTGTTTTTT. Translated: CASSDGRNEKLFF.

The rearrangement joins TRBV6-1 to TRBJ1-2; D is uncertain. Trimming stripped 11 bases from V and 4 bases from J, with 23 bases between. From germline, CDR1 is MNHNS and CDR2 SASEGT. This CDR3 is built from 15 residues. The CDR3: CAAGRGEFNFYGYTF. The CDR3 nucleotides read TGTGCCGCCGGAAGAGGAGAGTTCAATTTCTATGGCTACACCTTC.

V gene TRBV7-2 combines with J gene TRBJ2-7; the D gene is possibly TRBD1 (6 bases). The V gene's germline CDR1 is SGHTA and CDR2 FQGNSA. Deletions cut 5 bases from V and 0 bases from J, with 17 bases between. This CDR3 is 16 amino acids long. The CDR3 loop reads CASSPEGQPISYEQYF. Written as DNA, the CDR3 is TGTGCCAGCAGCCCCGAAGGACAGCCGATCTCCTACGAGCAGTACTTC.

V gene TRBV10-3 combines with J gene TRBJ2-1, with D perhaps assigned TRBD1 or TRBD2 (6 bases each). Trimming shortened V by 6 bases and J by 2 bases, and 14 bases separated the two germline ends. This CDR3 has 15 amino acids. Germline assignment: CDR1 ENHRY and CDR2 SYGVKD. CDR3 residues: CAIREGEVTYNEQFF. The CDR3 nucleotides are TGTGCCATCAGGGAGGGGGAGGTTACCTACAATGAGCAGTTCTTC.